This T cell receptor (beta chain) derives from a study of blood T cell repertoires in COVID-19. This clone was counted a single time. Some clones are missing from TCRdb's copy, which holds only in-frame ones; the method was immunoSEQ multiplex PCR. This sample has almost 300,000 clones, with around 86% found just once. The CDR3 covers 15 residues. J lost 1 base, V lost 3 bases, and 5 bases had no gene match. The germline gives CDR1 SGHVS, CDR2 FQNEAQ. The chain has TRBV7-8 and TRBJ1-1, with 7 positions matching TRBD1. The sample taken for sequencing was peripheral blood. This TCR derives from a man between 70 and 80 years old with acute or convalescent COVID-19. This CDR3 reads CASSLLTGSNTEAFF. CDR3 nucleotides: TGTGCCAGCAGCTTGCTGACAGGGTCGAACACTGAAGCTTTCTTT.